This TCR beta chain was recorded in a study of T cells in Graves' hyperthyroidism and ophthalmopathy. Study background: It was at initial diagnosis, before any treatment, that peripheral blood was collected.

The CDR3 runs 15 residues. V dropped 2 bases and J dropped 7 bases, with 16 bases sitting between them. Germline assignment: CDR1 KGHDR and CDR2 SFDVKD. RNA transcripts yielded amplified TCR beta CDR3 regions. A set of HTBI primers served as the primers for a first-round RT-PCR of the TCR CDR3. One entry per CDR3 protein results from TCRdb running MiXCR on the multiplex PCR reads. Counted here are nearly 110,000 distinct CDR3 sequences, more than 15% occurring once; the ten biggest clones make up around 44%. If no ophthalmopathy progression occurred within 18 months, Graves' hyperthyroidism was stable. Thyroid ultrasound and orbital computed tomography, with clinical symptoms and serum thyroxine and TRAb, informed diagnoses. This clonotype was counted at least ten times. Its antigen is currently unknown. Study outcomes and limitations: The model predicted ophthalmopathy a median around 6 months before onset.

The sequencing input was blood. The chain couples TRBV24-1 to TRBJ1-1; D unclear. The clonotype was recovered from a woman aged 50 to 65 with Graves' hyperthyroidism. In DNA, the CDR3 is TGTGCCACCAGTGATTCCAAGATCGGACGGATTGAAGCTTTCTTT. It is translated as CATSDSKIGRIEAFF.